These 24 T cell receptor beta chains were all obtained from the same sample, sequenced in a study of cytomegalovirus exposure and HLA in healthy donors. It was with 60 Vbeta and 13 Jbeta primers that the PCR ran. Assay used: immunoSEQ multiplex PCR; TCRdb lists only in-frame clones, some missing. Of about 190,000 clones in the sample, more than 85% were seen once. The material sequenced was PBMCs. Receptors were obtained from a young woman in good health and CMV-seronegative.

This chain links TRBV5-1 with TRBJ2-2; D ambiguous. With 1 base removed from V and 6 bases from J, the gap between germline ends came to 13 bases. CDR1 SGHRS and CDR2 YFSETQ come from the germline V gene. There are 15 residues in the CDR3. Written as DNA, the CDR3 is TGCGCCAGCAGCTTGCCACTTCCCGATCCCGGGGAGCTGTTTTTT. Translation: CASSLPLPDPGELFF.

This chain uses TRBV19 with TRBJ1-5, with 7 bases identical to TRBD1. Germline V lookup: CDR1 LNHDA, CDR2 SQIVND (reference sequence). CDR3 length: 15 amino acids. Trimming at V came to 10 bases and at J to 6 bases, leaving 15 bases not matched to a gene. The CDR3 region is CATIEGQSSFQPQHF. In DNA, the CDR3 is TGTGCCACCATCGAGGGACAGAGTAGTTTTCAGCCCCAGCATTTT.

V usage is TRBV29-1 and J usage is TRBJ2-3, with a possible D match to TRBD2 (5 bases). The CDR3 has 16 amino acids. The germline CDR1 and CDR2 sequences are SQVTM and ANQGSEA. V was cut by 0 bases and J by 6 bases, with 19 bases left in between. As DNA, the CDR3 is TGCAGCGTTGAAGACCGATTCGGGGTAGCTGAGGATACGCAGTATTTT. The encoded protein is CSVEDRFGVAEDTQYF.

The chain employs TRBV6-5 and TRBJ1-6, with D uncertain. Germline CDR1 reads MNHEY; CDR2 reads SVGAGI. The length of the CDR3 is 14 residues. V dropped 7 bases and J dropped 3 bases, with 10 bases sitting between them. CDR3 bases: TGTGCCAGCACCTCGGGGAGCTATAATTCACCCCTCCACTTT. Its translation: CASTSGSYNSPLHF.

The chain links TRBV5-5 to TRBJ2-7, with 7 bases fitting TRBD1. The CDR3 runs 15 residues. CDR1 is SGHKS, CDR2 YYEKEE, per germline (reference sequence). Trimming removed 6 bases from V and 4 bases from J; junction bases left unmatched: 13. CDR3 coding DNA: TGTGCCAGCATGCGCCCGGGACAGTCATTGTACGAGCAGTACTTC. This sequence encodes CASMRPGQSLYEQYF.

This chain connects TRBV29-1 to TRBJ1-4, with 7 nucleotides matching TRBD1. CDR3 length: 13 amino acids. Germline values: CDR1 SQVTM, CDR2 ANQGSEA. The J segment lost 8 bases and the V segment lost 6 bases, leaving 9 bases of the junction unmatched. The DNA for the CDR3 is TGCAGCGTGATAGACAGGGTGCACGAAAAACTGTTTTTT. Protein product: CSVIDRVHEKLFF.

Only one count was recorded for this clone. This chain connects TRBV5-1 to TRBJ2-7, with TRBD2 matching 12 bases. V shed 6 bases and J 4 bases; nucleotides not matched to a gene: 5. The CDR3 sequence is 14 residues long. Germline lookup yields CDR1 SGHRS and CDR2 YFSETQ. CDR3 in amino acids: CASKLAGGRYEQYF. In nucleotides, the CDR3 is TGCGCCAGCAAACTAGCGGGGGGCCGATACGAGCAGTACTTC.

The chain uses TRBV28 and TRBJ1-3, with a possible D match to TRBD1 (6 bases). V was trimmed by 6 bases and J by 4 bases, leaving 16 bases between them. From germline, CDR1 is MDHEN and CDR2 SYDVKM. The CDR3 runs 15 residues. The CDR3 sequence is CASRKQGLAGNTIYF. Written as DNA, the CDR3 is TGTGCCAGCAGGAAACAGGGATTAGCCGGAAACACCATATATTTT.

This chain links TRBV7-9 with TRBJ1-2; D is undetermined. This CDR3 is built from 16 residues. The V gene's germline CDR1 is SEHNR and CDR2 FQNEAQ (reference sequence). V was pared by 4 bases and J by 4 bases, with 19 bases between. The CDR3 nucleotides are TGTGCCAGCAGCTCAGAGGACTCCGGTCTGCTCTATGGCTACACCTTC. This encodes CASSSEDSGLLYGYTF.

The genes are TRBV2 and TRBJ2-5, with 10 bases identical to TRBD2. The V gene's germline CDR1 is SNHLY and CDR2 FYNNEI. CDR3 length equals 16 residues. Trimming at V came to 6 bases and at J to 1 base, leaving 8 bases not matched to a gene. Written as DNA, the CDR3 is TGTGCCAGCAGCCGTAATAGCGGGGGGTCCCAAGAGACCCAGTACTTC. Its translation: CASSRNSGGSQETQYF.

The chain is built from TRBV27 and TRBJ1-1, with D unclear. The V end lost 8 bases, the J end lost 8 bases, and 18 bases lay between the germline ends. CDR3 length: 13 amino acids. CDR1 is MNHEY, CDR2 SMNVEV, per germline (reference sequence). CDR3 DNA: TGTGCCAGCGGCCTCCACCGGGGAACAGAAGCTTTCTTT. Translated: CASGLHRGTEAFF.

The chain combines TRBV5-5 with TRBJ1-2, with 9 bases fitting TRBD1. The CDR3 runs 15 residues. Germline loops: CDR1 SGHKS, CDR2 YYEKEE (reference sequence). Trimming removed 0 bases from V and 4 bases from J; junction bases left unmatched: 4. CDR3 in amino acids: CASSLAQGAAYGYTF. The DNA of the CDR3 is TGTGCCAGCAGCTTGGCACAGGGGGCCGCCTATGGCTACACCTTC.

The chain combines TRBV7-6 with TRBJ2-5; TRBD1 is a possible D gene (6 bases). The CDR3 sequence is 13 residues long. CDR1 and CDR2 (germline): SGHVS, FNYEAQ. V dropped 0 bases and J dropped 8 bases, with 10 bases sitting between them. The CDR3 protein is CASSLAGAGTQYF. The CDR3 DNA follows: TGTGCCAGCAGCTTAGCGGGGGCTGGAACCCAGTACTTC. Using reference TRBV7-6 and TRBJ2-5 for the parts outside the CDR3, the full variable domain is GAGVSQSPRYKVTKRGQDVALRCDPISGHVSLYWYRQALGQGPEFLTYFNYEAQQDKSGLPNDRFSAERPEGSISTLTIQRTEQRDSAMYRCASSLAGAGTQYFGPGTRLLVL.

CDR3 nucleotide sequence: TGCAGCGTCCTTTATGAGCGGGACTCCTACGAGCAGTACTTC. It specifies CSVLYERDSYEQYF. V usage is TRBV29-1 and J usage is TRBJ2-5; 7 positions agree with TRBD2. The J call may be incorrect, as the DNA end agrees better with TRBJ2-7. The CDR3 length is 14 residues. The V gene's germline CDR1 is SQVTM and CDR2 ANQGSEA.

The chain is built from TRBV7-2 and TRBJ1-5; D perhaps matches TRBD1 (6 bases). CDR1 SGHTA and CDR2 FQGNSA come from the germline V gene. There are 13 residues in the CDR3. Trimming removed 5 bases at V and 7 bases at J, with 12 bases between. CDR3 DNA: TGTGCCAGCAGCCCGGGCGGGGGCCAGCCCCAGCATTTT. Protein sequence: CASSPGGGQPQHF.

This chain joins TRBV19 and TRBJ1-3, with 9 bases fitting TRBD1. CDR3 size: 15 residues. Germline CDR1 and CDR2: LNHDA and SQIVND (reference sequence). Unmatched junction bases numbered 6, after V lost 5 bases and J lost 4 bases. The chain's CDR3 is CASSFQTGGGNTIYF. The CDR3 region has the DNA TGTGCCAGTAGTTTCCAGACAGGGGGAGGAAACACCATATATTTT.

As to this clone: The germline gene is not matched at one end of the junction; a read error may be the cause. The gene calls are TRBV7-9 and TRBJ1-1; D is uncertain. From germline, CDR1 is SEHNR and CDR2 FQNEAQ (reference sequence). CDR3 size: 12 residues. In DNA form, the CDR3 reads TGTTCCAGCAGCTTCAGTGGCACTGAAGCTTTCTTT. It specifies CSSSFSGTEAFF.

The chain links TRBV25-1 to TRBJ1-1, with no clear D. CDR1 is MGHDK, CDR2 SYGVNS, per germline. Trimming stripped 3 bases from V and 10 bases from J, with 15 bases between. The CDR3 runs 13 residues. As DNA, the CDR3 is TGTGCCAGCAGTGACCCCCGTGGACTTGGAGCTTTCTTT. The encoded protein is CASSDPRGLGAFF.

This chain joins TRBV9 and TRBJ2-2; perhaps TRBD2 as D (5 bases). Trimming took off 3 bases at V and 9 bases at J, with 15 bases between the two ends. The CDR3 has 14 amino acids. Germline-derived CDR1 and CDR2 are SGDLS and YYNGEE. The DNA of the CDR3 is TGTGCCAGCAGCGCCCCGGGATTCAGCCGGGAGCTGTTTTTT. Translated: CASSAPGFSRELFF.

In this sample, this clone turned up a few times. The chain recombines TRBV10-1 with TRBJ2-1, with 9 bases fitting TRBD2. CDR3 size: 15 residues. V gave up 0 bases and J gave up 9 bases; unmatched junction bases: 6. The germline V gene encodes CDR1 WNHNN and CDR2 SYGVQD (reference sequence). The CDR3 bases are TGCGCCAGCAGTGAGTCGCTAGCGGGGCTCGGTGAGCAGTTCTTC. This gives the protein CASSESLAGLGEQFF.

The chain joins TRBV18 to TRBJ1-4, with D uncertain. Germline V gene lookup returns CDR1 KGHSH and CDR2 LQKENI. V lost 2 bases, J lost 7 bases, and 14 bases lay in between. The CDR3 covers 15 residues. The CDR3 region is CASSPYPGGSEKLFF. The CDR3, as DNA: TGTGCCAGCTCACCATACCCCGGAGGGTCTGAAAAACTGTTTTTT.

The V call is TRBV6-5, the J call TRBJ1-1; 7 nucleotides line up with TRBD1. V lost 6 bases and J lost 6; bases outside the gene matches: 4. This CDR3 region has 12 residues. Germline assignment: CDR1 MNHEY and CDR2 SVGAGI. CDR3 sequence: CASSRGAAEAFF. The CDR3 DNA reads TGTGCCAGCAGCAGGGGGGCGGCTGAAGCTTTCTTT.

J is TRBJ2-7 and V is TRBV19; 9 bases fit TRBD1. V shed 5 bases and J 3 bases; nucleotides not matched to a gene: 5. From germline, CDR1 is LNHDA and CDR2 SQIVND (reference sequence). The CDR3 length is 14 residues. The CDR3 is CASSAGGQGYEQYF. CDR3 nucleotide sequence: TGTGCCAGTAGTGCCGGGGGACAGGGCTACGAGCAGTACTTC. The full variable domain, with the rest looked up from reference TRBV19 and TRBJ2-7, is DGGITQSPKYLFRKEGQNVTLSCEQNLNHDAMYWYRQDPGQGLRLIYYSQIVNDFQKGDIAEGYSVSREKKESFPLTVTSAQKNPTAFYLCASSAGGQGYEQYFGPGTRLTVT.

A note on this clone: The sample carries other DNA sequences with the same CDR3. This rearrangement joins TRBV7-9 to TRBJ2-1; 7 bases map to TRBD2. Germline values: CDR1 SEHNR, CDR2 FQNEAQ (reference sequence). The CDR3 consists of 15 residues. The junction had 8 bases not matched to a gene; V was cut back by 0 bases and J by 9 bases. The CDR3 sequence: CASSLASRERGEQFF. DNA of the CDR3: TGTGCCAGCAGCTTAGCCTCGCGGGAGAGGGGTGAGCAGTTCTTC.